These 19 T cell receptor beta chains came from one sample sequenced in a study of response to subunit inactivated influenza vaccine (dated by TCRdb to 2016 to 2018). The library was prepared using RT-PCR. Sequencing took place on an Illumina HiSeq 2500. The public reads were run again by TCRdb, first through fastp at Q25 and then through MiXCR, and only productive beta chains were kept. Identical CDR3 proteins give one entry, which carries the most common genes and DNA. The sample has about 620,000 distinct CDR3 sequences on record, approximately 12% of them singletons. The biggest ten clones account for around 9.6% of the sample. Sequenced here: PBMCs from blood, sampled on the day of vaccination. The receptors here all came from a middle-aged man who received an inactivated influenza vaccine. Donor details come from another sample of the same person, matched by shared clones.

This clonotype was found a few times. The chain links TRBV2 to TRBJ2-1; the match to TRBD1 covers 10 bases. J gave up 7 bases and V 2 bases, and 17 bases lay outside the gene matches. Germline lookup yields CDR1 SNHLY and CDR2 FYNNEI. This CDR3 contains 19 residues. CDR3 nucleotides: TGTGCCAGCAGTGAACGGTCCGCACGAGGGACAGGGGATTGGAATGAGCAGTTCTTC. This sequence encodes CASSERSARGTGDWNEQFF.

This clonotype occurred many times. The chain is built from TRBV7-2 and TRBJ2-1; TRBD1 matches 9 bases. This CDR3 has 14 amino acids. V lost 4 bases to trimming and J lost 5 bases; unmatched junction nucleotides: 3. Germline CDR1 SGHTA, CDR2 FQGNSA. CDR3 in amino acids: CASSSGTGNNEQFF. In DNA, the CDR3 is TGTGCCAGCAGCTCCGGGACAGGGAACAATGAGCAGTTCTTC.

V is TRBV11-2 and J is TRBJ2-1; the D gene is possibly TRBD1 (5 bases). Trimming took off 1 base at V and 4 bases at J, with 8 bases between the two ends. The CDR3 loop spans 14 amino acids. Germline V lookup: CDR1 SGHAT, CDR2 FQNNGV. CDR3 amino acids: CASSLARAYNEQFF. As DNA, the CDR3 is TGTGCCAGCAGCTTAGCCAGGGCTTACAATGAGCAGTTCTTC.

This clonotype was recorded once. The CDR3 region is CATQSGGVYEQFF. CDR3 in DNA: TGTGCCACCCAATCGGGGGGAGTGTATGAGCAGTTCTTC. The rearrangement joins TRBV12-3 or TRBV12-4 to TRBJ2-1; 7 bases are shared with TRBD2. This CDR3 contains 13 residues. The J segment lost 8 bases and the V segment lost 10 bases, leaving 11 bases of the junction unmatched.

This clonotype was observed a handful of times. V is TRBV24-1 and J is TRBJ2-3, with D hard to call. The CDR3 contains 12 residues. The germline V gene encodes CDR1 KGHDR and CDR2 SFDVKD. The V end was cut by 10 bases, the J end by 6 bases, with 13 bases between. The CDR3 DNA reads TGTGCCACGGGCAAGGATTCGGATACGCAGTATTTT. It is translated as CATGKDSDTQYF.

The table lists this clonotype with a few counts. The rearrangement links TRBV28 to TRBJ2-7, with 14 bases aligning to TRBD2. Germline loops: CDR1 MDHEN, CDR2 SYDVKM. V lost 6 bases to trimming and J lost 6 bases; unmatched junction nucleotides: 10. The CDR3 is 16 amino acids. The CDR3 nucleotides read TGTGCCAGCAGCTTACCGGGACTAGCGGGAGTTGGCGAGCAGTACTTC. Residues: CASSLPGLAGVGEQYF.

This clonotype was detected only a few times. The chain couples TRBV5-1 to TRBJ1-6; no definite D call. This CDR3 region has 15 residues. Trimming took 0 bases from V and 8 from J, leaving 12 bases between them. Germline V gene data show CDR1 as SGHRS and CDR2 as YFSETQ. This CDR3 reads CASSLGVADYSPLHF. In nucleotides, the CDR3 is TGCGCCAGCAGCTTGGGAGTGGCAGATTATTCACCCCTCCACTTT.

V and J are TRBV15 and TRBJ2-5; D is ambiguous. The CDR3 runs 13 residues. V lost 0 bases and J lost 5, with 7 bases in between. Germline CDR1 LNHNV, CDR2 YYDKDF (reference sequence). The CDR3 here is CATSRDPMETQYF. CDR3 sequence (DNA): TGTGCCACCAGCAGAGATCCTATGGAGACCCAGTACTTC.

Regarding this clonotype: Its ends do not fully match the called genes, so a read error is possible. The chain combines TRBV2 with TRBJ2-1; 10 bases match TRBD1. Germline lookup yields CDR1 SNHLY and CDR2 FYNNEI. This CDR3 is 19 amino acids long. DNA of the CDR3: TGTACCAGCAGTACGGACAGGGGGTCACGGGGGAGCTCCTACAATGAGCAGTTCTTC. The encoded protein is CTSSTDRGSRGSSYNEQFF.

This clonotype has ten or more counts. This rearrangement joins TRBV24-1 to TRBJ2-3; 8 bases fit TRBD2. Losses at the gene ends were 2 bases for V and 2 bases for J; bases not matched to a gene: 8. Per germline, CDR1 KGHDR and CDR2 SFDVKD. CDR3 size: 17 residues. The chain's CDR3 is CATSDSAPAGATDTQYF. The CDR3, as DNA: TGTGCCACCAGTGATTCAGCGCCAGCGGGAGCCACAGATACGCAGTATTTT.

This clonotype came up a few times. The rearrangement uses TRBV9 and TRBJ2-1; TRBD1 matches 8 bases. This CDR3 is 14 amino acids long. Trimming removed 5 bases from V and 7 bases from J; junction bases left unmatched: 8. CDR1 and CDR2 from the germline V gene are SGDLS and YYNGEE. CDR3 protein: CASSDRTGQNEQFF. The CDR3 DNA reads as TGTGCCAGCAGTGACAGGACAGGGCAAAATGAGCAGTTCTTC. Filled out from reference TRBV9 and TRBJ2-1, the complete variable domain reads DSGVTQTPKHLITATGQRVTLRCSPRSGDLSVYWYQQSLDQGLQFLIQYYNGEERAKGNILERFSAQQFPDLHSELNLSSLELGDSALYFCASSDRTGQNEQFFGPGTRLTVL.

V usage is TRBV7-8 and J usage is TRBJ2-1; 9 bases align to TRBD2. CDR3 length: 15 residues. Germline values: CDR1 SGHVS, CDR2 FQNEAQ. V was pared by 5 bases and J by 9 bases, with 11 bases of the junction left unmatched. The CDR3 loop reads CASSPSTSGGVEQFF. For the CDR3, the DNA is TGTGCCAGCAGCCCCTCGACTAGCGGAGGGGTTGAGCAGTTCTTC.

This clonotype was seen only a few times. The rearrangement joins TRBV12-3 or TRBV12-4 to TRBJ2-7, with D hard to call. This CDR3 has 12 amino acids. Trimming cost V 5 bases and J 7 bases, with 12 bases left between them. The CDR3 here is CASSRRPQEQYF. The CDR3, as DNA: TGTGCCAGCAGTCGACGACCGCAGGAGCAGTACTTC.

The chain couples TRBV19 to TRBJ1-1; TRBD1 agrees at 9 bases. Germline CDR1 and CDR2: LNHDA and SQIVND (reference sequence). V lost 3 bases, J lost 3 bases, and 11 bases stayed unmatched. The CDR3 totals 17 residues. The CDR3 is CASSISADRGIDTEAFF. The DNA for the CDR3 is TGTGCCAGTAGTATCTCTGCGGACAGGGGAATAGACACTGAAGCTTTCTTT.

This clonotype was counted only a few times. The chain carries TRBV4-3 and TRBJ2-3; 9 positions match TRBD2. V lost 1 base to trimming and J lost 4 bases; unmatched junction nucleotides: 9. The CDR3 is 17 residues long. Looked up from germline, CDR1 is LGHNA and CDR2 is YSLEER. For the CDR3, the DNA is TGCGCCAGCAGCCAAGTTTGGGGCGGGAGGGCCGCAGATACGCAGTATTTT. Translation: CASSQVWGGRAADTQYF.

The chain couples TRBV4-1 to TRBJ2-2, with D uncertain. Germline V lookup: CDR1 MGHRA, CDR2 YSYEKL. V lost 5 bases and J 3 bases, leaving 16 bases between the germline ends. This CDR3 spans 16 amino acids. The CDR3, as DNA: TGCGCCAGCAGCACTTATACAGAAGAGGACACCGGGGAGCTGTTTTTT. Its protein product is CASSTYTEEDTGELFF.

This clonotype was counted between two and nine times. The rearrangement joins TRBV7-2 to TRBJ2-1, with 11 bases aligning to TRBD2. Germline V gene sequence: CDR1 SGHTA, CDR2 FQGNSA. The ends lost 6 bases at V and 5 bases at J; junction bases unmatched: 0. This CDR3 spans 13 amino acids. The CDR3 is CASRLAGDNEQFF. The CDR3 DNA sequence: TGTGCCAGCAGACTAGCGGGGGACAATGAGCAGTTCTTC.

This sequence joins TRBV7-2 and TRBJ2-1, with D tentatively TRBD1 (6 bases). The CDR3 runs 15 residues. The germline V gene encodes CDR1 SGHTA and CDR2 FQGNSA. V was clipped by 4 bases and J by 4 bases, with 14 bases between them. CDR3 DNA: TGTGCCAGCAGCTCCTCCGGACAGCAGTACAATGAGCAGTTCTTC. Amino acids: CASSSSGQQYNEQFF. Combining the CDR3 with reference TRBV7-2 and TRBJ2-1 gives the whole variable domain GAGVSQSPSNKVTEKGKDVELRCDPISGHTALYWYRQSLGQGLEFLIYFQGNSAPDKSGLPSDRFSAERTGGSVSTLTIQRTQQEDSAVYLCASSSSGQQYNEQFFGPGTRLTVL.

This clonotype was observed a handful of times. The chain employs TRBV24-1 and TRBJ2-1; D possibly corresponds to TRBD2 (6 bases). V was clipped by 3 bases and J by 1 base, with 9 bases between them. The CDR3 sequence is 15 residues long. Germline assignment: CDR1 KGHDR and CDR2 SFDVKD. In DNA form, the CDR3 reads TGTGCCACCAGTGATCCGGGACTTTCCTACAATGAGCAGTTCTTC. Protein: CATSDPGLSYNEQFF.